This T cell receptor beta chain was sequenced for a study of T-cell reconstitution after alpha-beta-depleted transplantation in children. Points from the study as a whole: Recipient T cells and thymic progenitors that survived gave rise to the high TCRbeta diversity observed at day 60 in some patients. Newly made T cells mostly supplied T-cell counts and diversity one year after transplant.

In germline, CDR1 is SQVTM, CDR2 ANQGSEA. This CDR3 contains 12 residues. J was trimmed by 4 bases and V by 5 bases; bases with no gene match: 2. This clonotype was counted only a few times. The antigen is not known. Library preparation (for TCRbeta) was performed with unique molecular identifiers. MiXCR was run by TCRdb on the PCR reads, yielding one entry per CDR3 protein. The sample gives about 980,000 distinct CDR3 sequences, about 29% of which show up once; 28% is in the top ten. This specimen was PBMCs, mostly from graft donor cells, taken 360 days after TCRalphabeta/CD19-depleted stem cell transplant. The origin of this receptor is a boy younger than two who had a stem cell transplant for SCID, so the T cells may come from the graft donor. The gene calls are TRBV29-1 and TRBJ2-1; 7 bases fit TRBD1. The CDR3 loop is CSVPGQYNEQFF. The CDR3 DNA follows: TGCAGCGTTCCGGGACAGTACAATGAGCAGTTCTTC.